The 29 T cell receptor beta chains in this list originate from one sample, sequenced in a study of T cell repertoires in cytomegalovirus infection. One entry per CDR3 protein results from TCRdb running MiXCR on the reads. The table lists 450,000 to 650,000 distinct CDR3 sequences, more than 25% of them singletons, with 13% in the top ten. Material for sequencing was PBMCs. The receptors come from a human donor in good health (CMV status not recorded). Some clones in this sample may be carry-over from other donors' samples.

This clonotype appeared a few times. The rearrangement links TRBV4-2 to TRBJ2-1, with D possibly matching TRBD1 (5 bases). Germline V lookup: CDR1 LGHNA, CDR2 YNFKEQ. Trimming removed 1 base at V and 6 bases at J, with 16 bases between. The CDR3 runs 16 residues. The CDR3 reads CASSQAGSRDSNEQFF. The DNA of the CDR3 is TGTGCCAGCAGCCAAGCGGGCTCCAGGGATTCCAATGAGCAGTTCTTC.

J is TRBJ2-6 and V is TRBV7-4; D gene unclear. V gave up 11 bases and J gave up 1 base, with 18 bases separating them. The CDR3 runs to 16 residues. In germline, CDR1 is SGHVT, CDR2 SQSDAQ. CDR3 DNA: TGTGCCCTTGTCCAGCCCCGGGTTTCTGGGGCCAACGTCCTGACTTTC. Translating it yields CALVQPRVSGANVLTF.

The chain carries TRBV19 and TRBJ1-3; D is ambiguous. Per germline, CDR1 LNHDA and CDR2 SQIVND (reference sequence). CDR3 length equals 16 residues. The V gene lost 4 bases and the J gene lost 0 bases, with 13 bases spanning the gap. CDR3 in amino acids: CASSRSDGISGNTIYF. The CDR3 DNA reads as TGTGCCAGTAGTAGATCGGACGGCATCTCTGGAAACACCATATATTTT. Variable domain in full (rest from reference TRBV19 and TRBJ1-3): DGGITQSPKYLFRKEGQNVTLSCEQNLNHDAMYWYRQDPGQGLRLIYYSQIVNDFQKGDIAEGYSVSREKKESFPLTVTSAQKNPTAFYLCASSRSDGISGNTIYFGEGSWLTVV.

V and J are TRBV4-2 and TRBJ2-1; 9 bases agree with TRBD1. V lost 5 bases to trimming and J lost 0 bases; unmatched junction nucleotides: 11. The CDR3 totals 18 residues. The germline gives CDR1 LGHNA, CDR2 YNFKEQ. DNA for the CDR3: TGTGCCAGCAGCTATTTACAGGGGGCGCGGGGCTCCTACAATGAGCAGTTCTTC. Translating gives CASSYLQGARGSYNEQFF.

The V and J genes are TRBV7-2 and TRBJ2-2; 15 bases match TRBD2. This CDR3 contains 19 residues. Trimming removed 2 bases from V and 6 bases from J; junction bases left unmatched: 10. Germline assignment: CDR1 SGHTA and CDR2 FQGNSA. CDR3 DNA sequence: TGTGCCAGCAGCTTATACCAGCCGGGACTAGCGGGAGGTTCCGGGGAGCTGTTTTTT. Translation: CASSLYQPGLAGGSGELFF.

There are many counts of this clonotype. This chain's CDR3 is CASSLSRLLNNEQFF. For the CDR3, the DNA is TGTGCCAGCAGTTTATCGCGGTTACTAAACAATGAGCAGTTCTTC. This rearrangement joins TRBV12-3 or TRBV12-4 to TRBJ2-1; no reliable D call. Trimming pared 2 bases from V and 5 bases from J, leaving 13 bases between. This CDR3 spans 15 amino acids.

CDR3 bases: TGCAGCGTTGAATCCAGCGGGGGGTACAATGAGCAGTTCTTC. It translates to CSVESSGGYNEQFF. The chain links TRBV29-1 to TRBJ2-1, with 9 nucleotides matching TRBD2. The CDR3 length is 14 residues. Germline assignment: CDR1 SQVTM and CDR2 ANQGSEA. J lost 4 bases, V lost 2 bases, and 3 bases had no gene match.

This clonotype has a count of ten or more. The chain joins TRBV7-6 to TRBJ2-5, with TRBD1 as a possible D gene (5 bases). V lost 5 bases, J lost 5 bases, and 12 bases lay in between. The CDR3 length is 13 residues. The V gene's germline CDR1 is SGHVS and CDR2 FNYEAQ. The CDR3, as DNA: TGTGCCAGCAGCCCATCAGGGTTGGAGACCCAGTACTTC. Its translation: CASSPSGLETQYF.

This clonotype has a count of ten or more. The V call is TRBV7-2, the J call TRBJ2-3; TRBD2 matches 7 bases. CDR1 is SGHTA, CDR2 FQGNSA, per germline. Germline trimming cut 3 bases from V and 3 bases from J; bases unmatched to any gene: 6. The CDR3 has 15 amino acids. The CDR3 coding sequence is TGTGCCAGCAGCTTCGCGGGAGTGAGGACAGATACGCAGTATTTT. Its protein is CASSFAGVRTDTQYF.

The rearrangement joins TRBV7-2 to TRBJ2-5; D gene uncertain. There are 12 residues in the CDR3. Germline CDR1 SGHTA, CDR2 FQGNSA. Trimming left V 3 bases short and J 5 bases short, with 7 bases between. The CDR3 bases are TGTGCCAGCAGCTTCTGGTCCGAGACCCAGTACTTC. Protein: CASSFWSETQYF.

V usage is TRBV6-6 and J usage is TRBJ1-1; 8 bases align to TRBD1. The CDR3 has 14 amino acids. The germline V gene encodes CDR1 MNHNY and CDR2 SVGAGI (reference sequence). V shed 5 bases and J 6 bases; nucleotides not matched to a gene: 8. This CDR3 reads CASSPDRENAEAFF. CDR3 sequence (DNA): TGTGCCAGCAGTCCGGACAGGGAAAACGCTGAAGCTTTCTTT.

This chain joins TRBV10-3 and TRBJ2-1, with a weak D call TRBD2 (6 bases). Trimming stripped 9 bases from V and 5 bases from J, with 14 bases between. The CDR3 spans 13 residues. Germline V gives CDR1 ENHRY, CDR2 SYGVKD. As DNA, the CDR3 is TGTGCCATGGGGACTCCCGGGGACAATGAGCAGTTCTTC. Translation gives CAMGTPGDNEQFF.

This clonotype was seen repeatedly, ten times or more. The CDR3 DNA sequence: TGTGCCAGCAGACGCCCGGGACTTACGAATTCACCCCTCCACTTT. It encodes CASRRPGLTNSPLHF. The chain recombines TRBV7-2 with TRBJ1-6; tentative D call: TRBD1 (5 bases). CDR1 is SGHTA, CDR2 FQGNSA, per germline. Deletions cut 6 bases from V and 7 bases from J, with 16 bases between. This CDR3 is built from 15 residues.

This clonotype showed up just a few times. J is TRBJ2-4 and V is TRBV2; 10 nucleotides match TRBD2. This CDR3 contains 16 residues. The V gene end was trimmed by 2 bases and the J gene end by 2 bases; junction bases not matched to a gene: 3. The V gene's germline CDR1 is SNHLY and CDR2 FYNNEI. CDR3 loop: CASSEQAGGTKNIQYF. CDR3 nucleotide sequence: TGTGCCAGCAGTGAACAAGCGGGAGGGACCAAAAACATTCAGTACTTC.

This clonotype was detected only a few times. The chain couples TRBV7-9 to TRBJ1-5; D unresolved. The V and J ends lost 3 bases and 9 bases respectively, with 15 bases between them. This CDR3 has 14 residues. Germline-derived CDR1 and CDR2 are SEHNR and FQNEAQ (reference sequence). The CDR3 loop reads CASSLAATHSPQHF. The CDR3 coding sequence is TGTGCCAGCAGCTTGGCCGCTACTCACTCGCCCCAGCATTTT.

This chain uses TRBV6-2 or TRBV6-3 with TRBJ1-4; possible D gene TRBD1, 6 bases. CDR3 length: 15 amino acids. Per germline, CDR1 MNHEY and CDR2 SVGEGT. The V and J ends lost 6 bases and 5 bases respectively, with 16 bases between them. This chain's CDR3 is CASRAVTGINEKLFF. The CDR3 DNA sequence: TGTGCCAGCAGAGCCGTCACAGGGATAAATGAAAAACTGTTTTTT.

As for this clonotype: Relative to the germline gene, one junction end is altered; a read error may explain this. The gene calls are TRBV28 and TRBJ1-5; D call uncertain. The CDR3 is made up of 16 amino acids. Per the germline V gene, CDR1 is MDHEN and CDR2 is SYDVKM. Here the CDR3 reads CVSSPQIGRGNQPQHF. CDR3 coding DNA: TGTGTCAGCAGTCCCCAAATAGGCCGCGGTAATCAGCCCCAGCATTTT.

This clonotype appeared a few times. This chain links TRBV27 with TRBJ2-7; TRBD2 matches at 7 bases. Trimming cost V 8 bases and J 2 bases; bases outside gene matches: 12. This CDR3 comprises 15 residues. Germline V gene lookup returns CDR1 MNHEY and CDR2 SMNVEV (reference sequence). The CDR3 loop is CASSLRGTNPYEQYF. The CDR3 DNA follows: TGTGCCAGCTCCTTACGCGGGACTAACCCCTACGAGCAGTACTTC.

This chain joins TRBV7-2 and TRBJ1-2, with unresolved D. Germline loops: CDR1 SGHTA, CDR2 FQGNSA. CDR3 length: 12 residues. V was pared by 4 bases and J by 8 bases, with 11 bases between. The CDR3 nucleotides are TGTGCCAGCAGCTCAACAGCTGGAGGCTACACCTTC. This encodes CASSSTAGGYTF.

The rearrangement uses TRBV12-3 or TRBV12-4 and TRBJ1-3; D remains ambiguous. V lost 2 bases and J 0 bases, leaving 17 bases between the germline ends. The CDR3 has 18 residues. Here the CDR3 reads CASSLSVAAWSSGNTIYF. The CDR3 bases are TGTGCCAGCAGTTTATCGGTCGCGGCGTGGTCCTCTGGAAACACCATATATTTT.

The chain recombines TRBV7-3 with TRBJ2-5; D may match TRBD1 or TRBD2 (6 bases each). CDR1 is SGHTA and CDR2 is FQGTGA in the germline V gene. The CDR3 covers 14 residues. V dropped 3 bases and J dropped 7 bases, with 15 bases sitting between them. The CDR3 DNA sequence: TGTGCCAGCAGCTTTTGGGGCAGGGGAGGGACCCAGTACTTC. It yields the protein CASSFWGRGGTQYF.

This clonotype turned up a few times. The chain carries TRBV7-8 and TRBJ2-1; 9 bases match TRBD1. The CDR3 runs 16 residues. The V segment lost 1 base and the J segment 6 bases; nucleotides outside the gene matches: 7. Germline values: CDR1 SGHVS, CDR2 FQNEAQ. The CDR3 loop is CASSLVGQGLGNEQFF. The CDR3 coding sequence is TGTGCCAGCAGCTTAGTGGGACAGGGCCTTGGCAATGAGCAGTTCTTC.

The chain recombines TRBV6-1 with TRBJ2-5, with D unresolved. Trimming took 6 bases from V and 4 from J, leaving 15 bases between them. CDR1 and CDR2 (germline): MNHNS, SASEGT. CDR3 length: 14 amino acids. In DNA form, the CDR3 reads TGTGCCAGCAGGGAAAGCGTAACCCGAGAGACCCAGTACTTC. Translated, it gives CASRESVTRETQYF.

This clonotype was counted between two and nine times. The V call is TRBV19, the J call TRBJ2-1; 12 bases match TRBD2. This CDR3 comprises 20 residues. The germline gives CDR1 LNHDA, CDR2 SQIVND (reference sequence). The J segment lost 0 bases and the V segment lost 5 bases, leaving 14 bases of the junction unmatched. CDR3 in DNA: TGTGCCAGTAGTTCCGGATCCGGGACTAGCGGGTCGAGCTCCTACAATGAGCAGTTCTTC. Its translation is CASSSGSGTSGSSSYNEQFF.

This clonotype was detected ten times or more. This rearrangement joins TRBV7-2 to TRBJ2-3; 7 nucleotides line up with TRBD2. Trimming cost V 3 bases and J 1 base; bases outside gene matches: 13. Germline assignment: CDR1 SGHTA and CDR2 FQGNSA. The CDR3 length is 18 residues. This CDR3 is CASSLPGRTRRGTDTQYF. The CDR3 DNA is TGTGCCAGCAGCTTGCCCGGTCGGACTAGGCGGGGCACAGATACGCAGTATTTT.

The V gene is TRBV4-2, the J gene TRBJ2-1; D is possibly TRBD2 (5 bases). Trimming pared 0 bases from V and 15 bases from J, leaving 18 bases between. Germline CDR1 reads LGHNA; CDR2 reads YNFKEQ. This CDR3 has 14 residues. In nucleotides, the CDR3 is TGTGCCAGCAGCCAAGAGCTCGGGGTACCGAGGCGGTTCTTC. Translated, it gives CASSQELGVPRRFF.

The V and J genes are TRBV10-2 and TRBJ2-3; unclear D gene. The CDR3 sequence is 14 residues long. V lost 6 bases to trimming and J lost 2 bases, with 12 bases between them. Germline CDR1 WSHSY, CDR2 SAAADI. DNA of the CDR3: TGCGCCAGCAGCCCCGACTCGTACACAGATACGCAGTATTTT. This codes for CASSPDSYTDTQYF.

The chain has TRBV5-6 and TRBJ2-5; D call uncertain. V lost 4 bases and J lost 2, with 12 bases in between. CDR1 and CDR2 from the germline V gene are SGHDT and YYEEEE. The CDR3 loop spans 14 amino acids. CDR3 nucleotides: TGTGCCAGCAGCGTAACAAATCTTCAAGAGACCCAGTACTTC. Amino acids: CASSVTNLQETQYF. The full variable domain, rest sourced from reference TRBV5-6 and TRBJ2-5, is DAGVTQSPTHLIKTRGQQVTLRCSPKSGHDTVSWYQQALGQGPQFIFQYYEEEERQRGNFPDRFSGHQFPNYSSELNVNALLLGDSALYLCASSVTNLQETQYFGPGTRLLVL.

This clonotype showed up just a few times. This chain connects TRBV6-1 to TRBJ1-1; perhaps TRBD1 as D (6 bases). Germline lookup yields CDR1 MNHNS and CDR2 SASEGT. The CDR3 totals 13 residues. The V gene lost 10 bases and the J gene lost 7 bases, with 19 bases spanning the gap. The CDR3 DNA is TGTGCCATAAGTTCTGCAGGGGCCTTTGAAGCTTTCTTT. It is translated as CAISSAGAFEAFF.